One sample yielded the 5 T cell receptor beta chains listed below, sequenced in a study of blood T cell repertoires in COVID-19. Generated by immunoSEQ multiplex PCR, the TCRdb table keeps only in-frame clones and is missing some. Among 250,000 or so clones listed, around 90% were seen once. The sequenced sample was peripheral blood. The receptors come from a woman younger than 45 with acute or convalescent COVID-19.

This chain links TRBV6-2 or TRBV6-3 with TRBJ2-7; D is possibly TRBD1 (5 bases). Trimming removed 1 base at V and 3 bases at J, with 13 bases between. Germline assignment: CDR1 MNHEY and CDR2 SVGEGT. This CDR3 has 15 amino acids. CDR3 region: CASSYFGRDGYEQYF. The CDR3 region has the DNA TGTGCCAGCAGTTACTTTGGCAGGGATGGCTACGAGCAGTACTTC.

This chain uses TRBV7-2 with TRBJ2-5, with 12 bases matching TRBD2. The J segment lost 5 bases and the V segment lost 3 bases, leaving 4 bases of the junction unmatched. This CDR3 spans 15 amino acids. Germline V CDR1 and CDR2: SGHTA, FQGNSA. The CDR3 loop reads CASSLTSGSRETQYF. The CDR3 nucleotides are TGTGCCAGCAGCTTGACTAGCGGGAGTCGTGAGACCCAGTACTTC.

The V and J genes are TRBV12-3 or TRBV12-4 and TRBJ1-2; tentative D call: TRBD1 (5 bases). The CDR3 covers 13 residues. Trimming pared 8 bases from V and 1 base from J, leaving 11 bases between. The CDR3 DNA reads TGTGCCAGCGCCCACGGGGGTAACTATGGCTACACCTTC. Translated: CASAHGGNYGYTF.

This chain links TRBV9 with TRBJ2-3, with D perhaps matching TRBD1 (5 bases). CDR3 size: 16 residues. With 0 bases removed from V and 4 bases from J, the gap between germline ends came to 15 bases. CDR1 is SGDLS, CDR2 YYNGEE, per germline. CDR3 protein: CASSVGGRGVADTQYF. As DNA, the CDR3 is TGTGCCAGCAGCGTAGGGGGCAGAGGAGTGGCAGATACGCAGTATTTT.

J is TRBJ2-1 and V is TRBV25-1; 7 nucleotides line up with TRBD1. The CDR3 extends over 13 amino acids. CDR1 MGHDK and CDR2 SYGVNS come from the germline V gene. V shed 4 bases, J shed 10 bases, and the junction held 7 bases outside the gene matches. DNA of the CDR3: TGTGCCAGCAGTGGCAGAGGGGGCGGGGAGCAGTTCTTC. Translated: CASSGRGGGEQFF.